This T cell receptor (beta chain) was obtained from a study of CD8+ T cells in alopecia areata. The overall study: Tofacitinib dosing lasted 6 to 18 months, which was then followed by 6 months off drug.

General study results and limits: In patients, TCRs were shared less clearly than in mice, and HLA may possibly be involved. Affected lesional scalp, above all in alopecia totalis/universalis, was more clonal than normal scalp.

CD4+ and CD8+ T cells were sorted from PBMCs stained for CD3, CD4 and CD8. This clone has more than one count but fewer than ten. What it recognizes is unknown. Germline V gene data show CDR1 as MNHEY and CDR2 as SVGAGI. Between the trimmed V and J ends, which lost 2 bases and 3 bases, there was a span of 13 bases. The CDR3 has 16 amino acids. The authors extracted RNA and reverse transcribed it into cDNA as the sequencing template. Sequenced by immunoSEQ multiplex PCR; TCRdb stores in-frame clones only, minus some. The sample shows 170,000 or so clones, roughly 60% of them seen only once. The sample in question was CD4+ T cells sorted from blood, obtained at week 0. The J gene is TRBJ2-2, the V gene TRBV6-5; D may match TRBD1 or TRBD2 (5 bases each). The sequence came from a human donor with alopecia areata. The CDR3 protein is CASSYRTVGDTGELFF. The CDR3 region has the DNA TGTGCCAGCAGTTACAGGACCGTGGGGGACACCGGGGAGCTGTTTTTT.